A selection of T cell receptor beta chains follows, all from one sample in a study of shared clonotypes between healthy human individuals. The protocol was immunoSEQ multiplex PCR, while the TCRdb copy is restricted to in-frame clones and leaves out a portion. The table lists some 240,000 clones, approximately 65% of them singletons. The specimen was memory CD4+ T cells sorted from blood. The receptors here all came from a man aged 25 to 40 in good health. CDR3s include the opening cysteine and the closing phenylalanine or tryptophan. Fields, in order: V gene, J gene, clone size, D gene, CDR3 protein, CDR3 DNA. A D gene is named only where the DNA matches it firmly. Clone size, where shown, is once, few, many, or a class for clones that have expanded.

>TRBV5-5|TRBJ2-1|-|TRBD1
CASSLVMGTDYNEQFF
TGTGCCAGCAGCTTGGTGATGGGGACAGACTACAATGAGCAGTTCTTC
>TRBV5-1|TRBJ2-5|few|-
CASSLAGETQYF
TGCGCCAGCAGCTTGGCAGGGGAGACCCAGTACTTC
>TRBV4-2|TRBJ2-3|-|-
CASSQADTQYF
TGTGCCAGCAGCCAAGCAGATACGCAGTATTTT
>TRBV9|TRBJ2-4|-|TRBD2
CASSVGGGSDNIQYF
TGTGCCAGCAGCGTAGGAGGCGGGAGTGACAACATTCAGTACTTC
>TRBV2|TRBJ1-5|-|-
CASKVRITGQPQHF
TGTGCCAGCAAGGTTCGGATTACGGGCCAGCCCCAGCATTTT
>TRBV5-4|TRBJ2-5|-|-
CASSLDARTQETQYF
TGTGCCAGCAGCTTGGATGCCAGGACCCAAGAGACCCAGTACTTC
>TRBV5-6|TRBJ2-7|once|-
CASSSLPTPYEQYF
TGTGCCAGCAGCTCCCTCCCCACCCCTTACGAGCAGTACTTC
>TRBV5-4|TRBJ1-3|-|-
CASSFPLSGNTIYF
TGTGCCAGCAGCTTCCCCCTCTCTGGAAACACCATATATTTT
>TRBV5-5|TRBJ2-5|-|-
CAINSTLRGETQYF
TGTGCCATCAATTCAACCCTCAGGGGAGAGACCCAGTACTTC
>TRBV19|TRBJ1-2|-|TRBD1
CASSRRDSYGYTF
TGTGCCAGTAGCAGGCGGGACAGCTATGGCTACACCTTC
>TRBV2|TRBJ2-5|-|-
CASRLDRVGGETQYF
TGTGCCAGCAGGCTAGACAGGGTTGGAGGGGAGACCCAGTACTTC
>TRBV6-1|TRBJ2-7|-|-
CASSESVRVGEQYF
TGTGCCAGCAGTGAAAGCGTCAGGGTCGGCGAGCAGTACTTC
>TRBV28|TRBJ1-1|few|-
CASSLPVNTGLIRTEAFF
TGTGCCAGCAGTTTACCGGTAAACACGGGGTTGATTCGCACTGAAGCTTTCTTT
>TRBV2|TRBJ2-5|few|-
CASSEMQTQYF
TGTGCCAGCAGTGAAATGCAGACCCAGTACTTC
>TRBV5-6|TRBJ2-5|-|-
CASSYGQLGETQYF
TGTGCCAGCAGTTACGGACAGCTCGGGGAGACCCAGTACTTC
>TRBV2|TRBJ2-7|-|TRBD2
CASSEEGRASSEQYF
TGTGCCAGCAGTGAAGAAGGGAGGGCTTCTAGCGAGCAGTACTTC
>TRBV10-3|TRBJ1-2|few|TRBD1
CAISESGQFYGYTF
TGTGCCATCAGTGAATCGGGACAGTTCTATGGCTACACCTTC
>TRBV2|TRBJ1-5|-|-
CASSERGGGNQPQHF
TGTGCCAGCAGTGAAAGGGGAGGGGGTAATCAGCCCCAGCATTTT
>TRBV11-2|TRBJ1-2|-|-
CASSNPRGPRDGYTF
TGTGCCAGCAGCAACCCCAGGGGCCCTCGGGATGGCTACACCTTC
>TRBV6-1|TRBJ2-7|once|TRBD1
CASGQGTYEQYF
TGTGCCAGCGGACAGGGGACCTACGAGCAGTACTTC
>TRBV5-1|TRBJ2-5|few|-
CASSPMTDWETQYF
TGCGCCAGCAGCCCAATGACAGACTGGGAGACCCAGTACTTC
>TRBV5-4|TRBJ2-1|once|-
CASSKNNEQFF
TGTGCCAGCAGCAAAAACAATGAGCAGTTCTTC
>TRBV30|TRBJ2-1|-|TRBD2
CAWSVLAANNEQFF
TGTGCCTGGAGTGTACTAGCGGCAAACAATGAGCAGTTCTTC
>TRBV4-1|TRBJ2-5|few|-
CASSQIVRETQYF
TGCGCCAGCAGCCAGATAGTACGAGAGACCCAGTACTTC
>TRBV6-6|TRBJ2-1|few|-
CASSFSASEQFF
TGTGCCAGCAGTTTCAGCGCTAGTGAGCAGTTCTTC
>TRBV29-1|TRBJ2-2|-|TRBD2
CSARTSGTGELFF
TGCAGCGCAAGGACTAGCGGAACCGGGGAGCTGTTTTTT
>TRBV11-2|TRBJ2-2|-|TRBD1
CASSTGQGDSTGELFF
TGTGCCAGCAGCACAGGACAGGGGGACTCGACCGGGGAGCTGTTTTTT
>TRBV10-1|TRBJ2-7|-|-
CLRLRGAGEQYF
TGCCTAAGATTGAGGGGGGCGGGGGAGCAGTACTTC
>TRBV5-4|TRBJ2-5|-|-
CASSQGRGETQYF
TGTGCCAGCAGCCAAGGACGGGGGGAGACCCAGTACTTC
>TRBV11-3|TRBJ2-1|-|TRBD1
CASSVDRVNNEQFF
TGTGCCAGCAGCGTAGACAGGGTTAACAATGAGCAGTTCTTC
>TRBV5-6|TRBJ2-3|-|TRBD2
CASSLGELRLAGDTQYF
TGTGCCAGCAGCTTGGGGGAACTCCGACTAGCGGGCGATACGCAGTATTTT
>TRBV7-9|TRBJ2-1|-|TRBD2
CASSFSGISANEQFF
TGTGCCAGCAGCTTTAGCGGGATATCCGCCAATGAGCAGTTCTTC
>TRBV5-1|TRBJ2-1|-|TRBD1
CASSQGTGVIYNEQFF
TGCGCCAGCAGCCAAGGGACAGGGGTTATTTACAATGAGCAGTTCTTC
>TRBV10-3|TRBJ2-5|-|-
CAISTSKETQYF
TGTGCCATCAGCACTAGTAAAGAGACCCAGTACTTC
>TRBV6-1|TRBJ2-5|-|-
CASSEPQGGETQYF
TGTGCCAGCAGTGAGCCACAGGGCGGGGAGACCCAGTACTTC
>TRBV27|TRBJ2-6|-|-
CASNRDGSSGANVLTF
TGTGCCAGCAATCGGGACGGTTCCTCTGGGGCCAACGTCCTGACTTTC
>TRBV5-1|TRBJ2-5|-|TRBD2
CASSLELAGETQYF
TGCGCCAGCAGCTTGGAACTAGCGGGAGAGACCCAGTACTTC
>TRBV7-2|TRBJ2-3|-|-
CASSLQGNTQYF
TGTGCCAGCAGCTTACAGGGTAATACGCAGTATTTT
>TRBV7-2|TRBJ1-1|-|-
CASSLVIDTTEAFF
TGTGCCAGCAGCTTAGTAATTGACACCACTGAAGCTTTCTTT
>TRBV4-1|TRBJ2-2|-|-
CASSPQGRAGELFF
TGCGCCAGCAGCCCCCAGGGGAGGGCCGGGGAGCTGTTTTTT
>TRBV2|TRBJ2-7|-|-
CASSAAKTRVDYEQYF
TGTGCCAGCAGTGCGGCCAAGACACGGGTAGATTACGAGCAGTACTTC
>TRBV7-6|TRBJ1-2|-|-
CASTPSRDSPNYGYTF
TGTGCCAGCACTCCGAGCAGGGACTCGCCTAACTATGGCTACACCTTC
>TRBV10-3|TRBJ2-1|-|TRBD2
CAIRGLAPNEQFF
TGTGCCATCAGGGGACTAGCCCCCAATGAGCAGTTCTTC